The 10 T cell receptor beta chains listed next were all sequenced from one sample in a study of patients and donors after allogeneic stem cell transplantation. From the RT-PCR reads, TCRdb called clonotypes with MiXCR, one entry per CDR3 protein. Of hundreds of thousands of distinct CDR3 sequences listed, roughly 17% were seen once; the top ten hold around 6.8%. The sample consisted of blood, either unsorted or a sorted T cell fraction (not recorded which). The receptor source for this set is a human donor who was either an allogeneic HSCT recipient or a stem cell or donor lymphocyte infusion donor (not recorded which). It is not recorded whose cells these are; they may come from a transplant donor.

The genes are TRBV5-6 and TRBJ2-5; possible D gene TRBD2, 6 bases. The germline V gene encodes CDR1 SGHDT and CDR2 YYEEEE. Trimming removed 4 bases at V and 3 bases at J, with 16 bases between. The CDR3 has 15 amino acids. The CDR3 DNA reads as TGTGCCAGCAGCAGGCGTAGACTAGTGAAAGAGACCCAGTACTTC. Translation: CASSRRRLVKETQYF.

This clonotype has ten or more counts. V gene TRBV9 combines with J gene TRBJ1-4; D is undetermined. The V gene lost 0 bases and the J gene lost 7 bases, with 4 bases spanning the gap. From germline, CDR1 is SGDLS and CDR2 YYNGEE. This CDR3 is built from 12 residues. The CDR3 is CASSVVFEKLFF. The CDR3, as DNA: TGTGCCAGCAGCGTAGTTTTTGAAAAACTGTTTTTT.

This clonotype was seen more than once but under ten times. The chain employs TRBV7-9 and TRBJ2-6; unclear D gene. V dropped 8 bases and J dropped 2 bases, with 10 bases sitting between them. Germline CDR1 is SEHNR and CDR2 is FQNEAQ (reference sequence). The CDR3 consists of 14 residues. The CDR3 spells CASPLYAGANVLTF. DNA of the CDR3: TGTGCCAGCCCTTTGTACGCTGGGGCCAACGTCCTGACTTTC.

This clonotype was observed a few times. The chain joins TRBV6-2 or TRBV6-3 to TRBJ2-1; the D gene is possibly TRBD2 (6 bases). The CDR3 has 17 residues. Germline CDR1 and CDR2: MNHEY and SVGEGT. V lost 5 bases and J lost 4, with 21 bases in between. The CDR3, as DNA: TGTGCCAGCAGTAAACCTAAAACTCCGGGACTTTACAATGAGCAGTTCTTC. Its protein is CASSKPKTPGLYNEQFF.

J is TRBJ2-3 and V is TRBV6-2 or TRBV6-3, with D possibly matching TRBD2 (5 bases). This CDR3 region has 16 residues. CDR1 is MNHEY and CDR2 is SVGEGT in the germline V gene. V was clipped by 5 bases and J by 4 bases, with 19 bases between them. CDR3 in DNA: TGTGCCAGCAGTCGGCTCCTAGCCCCTTTGTCAGATACGCAGTATTTT. It is translated as CASSRLLAPLSDTQYF.

This clonotype showed up just a few times. The chain carries TRBV4-2 and TRBJ1-5; D possibly corresponds to TRBD1 (5 bases). V lost 3 bases and J lost 7, with 19 bases in between. This CDR3 has 16 residues. CDR1 and CDR2 (germline): LGHNA, YNFKEQ. The CDR3, as DNA: TGTGCCAGCAGCCAGCTCTCAGGGAGCGTCGGCCAGCCCCAGCATTTT. This encodes CASSQLSGSVGQPQHF.

The rearrangement uses TRBV11-2 and TRBJ2-3; 9 nucleotides agree with TRBD1. Trimming cost V 5 bases and J 1 base; bases outside gene matches: 7. The CDR3 has 16 amino acids. Germline CDR1 SGHAT, CDR2 FQNNGV. This CDR3 reads CASSRQGEWGTDTQYF. CDR3 coding DNA: TGTGCCAGCAGCCGACAGGGGGAGTGGGGCACAGATACGCAGTATTTT.

The chain recombines TRBV15 with TRBJ2-1, with 8 bases lining up with TRBD2. V shed 0 bases and J 5 bases; nucleotides not matched to a gene: 12. The CDR3 is made up of 18 amino acids. CDR1 and CDR2 (germline): LNHNV, YYDKDF (reference sequence). CDR3 loop: CATSREGKFGTRDNEQFF. In DNA form, the CDR3 reads TGTGCCACCAGCAGAGAAGGGAAATTCGGGACTAGGGACAATGAGCAGTTCTTC. Drawing the rest from reference TRBV15 and TRBJ2-1, the complete variable domain is DAMVIQNPRYQVTQFGKPVTLSCSQTLNHNVMYWYQQKSSQAPKLLFHYYDKDFNNEADTPDNFQSRRPNTSFCFLDIRSPGLGDTAMYLCATSREGKFGTRDNEQFFGPGTRLTVL.

This clonotype was seen ten or more times. The J gene is TRBJ1-1, the V gene TRBV4-1, with TRBD1 identical over 7 bases. V lost 0 bases, J lost 0 bases, and 10 bases stayed unmatched. The CDR3 is made up of 18 amino acids. Germline V CDR1 and CDR2: MGHRA, YSYEKL. The CDR3: CASSQDRGVQGLNTEAFF. In DNA form, the CDR3 reads TGCGCCAGCAGCCAAGATAGGGGGGTACAGGGGTTGAACACTGAAGCTTTCTTT.

The V call is TRBV19, the J call TRBJ1-6; TRBD1 aligns across 9 bases. CDR3 length: 16 residues. Germline-derived CDR1 and CDR2 are LNHDA and SQIVND (reference sequence). V shed 7 bases and J 7 bases; nucleotides not matched to a gene: 11. This CDR3 is CASTDSTGTGNSPLHF. CDR3 coding DNA: TGTGCCAGTACCGATTCCACCGGGACAGGGAATTCACCCCTCCACTTT.